The text below deals with one T cell receptor beta chain. Relative to the germline gene, one junction end is altered; a read error may explain this. Per the germline V gene, CDR1 is SGDLS and CDR2 is YYNGEE. The length of the CDR3 is 15 residues. This entry comes from a study of shared clonotypes between healthy human individuals. CD8 cells classed as naive were CD45RO-negative and positively selected for CCR7, excluding terminally differentiated effector memory CD45RA+ cells. Clones were read by immunoSEQ multiplex PCR, and TCRdb kept only the in-frame ones, dropping some. The sample records under 2,000,000 clones, less than 95% being singletons.

The TCR comes from a man aged 18 to 30 in good health. The rearrangement links TRBV9 to TRBJ2-4; a possible D gene is TRBD2 (5 bases). The specimen was naive CD8+ T cells sorted from blood. The CDR3 DNA sequence: TGTGCCAGCAGCGTAGTGGCTAGCCCCAAAAACATTCAGTATTTC. It specifies CASSVVASPKNIQYF. Based on the CDR3 plus reference TRBV9 and TRBJ2-4, the full variable domain is DSGVTQTPKHLITATGQRVTLRCSPRSGDLSVYWYQQSLDQGLQFLIQYYNGEERAKGNILERFSAQQFPDLHSELNLSSLELGDSALYFCASSVVASPKNIQYFGAGTRLSVL.